Presented here are 2 T cell receptor beta chains from one specimen sequenced in a study of Ad26.COV2.S vaccination and SARS-CoV-2 variants. This sample's treatment: roughly 19 received Ad26.COV2.S at low or high dose, single or two shots; five or six received placebo; per-sample allocation not given. After the first vaccine or placebo injection, samples were drawn on day 63. Clones were read by immunoSEQ multiplex PCR, and TCRdb kept only the in-frame ones, dropping some. The sample includes hundreds of thousands of clones, 70% to 90% of them seen just once. Material: peripheral blood, obtained in a trial of Ad26.COV2.S vaccine versus placebo. The receptor set was obtained from a person aged 18-60 years who received the Ad26.COV2.S COVID-19 vaccine or a placebo.

The rearrangement joins TRBV7-8 to TRBJ2-3, with D tentatively TRBD2 (5 bases). Germline values: CDR1 SGHVS, CDR2 FQNEAQ. CDR3 length: 13 residues. Trimming pared 5 bases from V and 1 base from J, leaving 7 bases between. CDR3 loop: CASSPSRTDTQYF. For the CDR3, the DNA is TGTGCCAGCAGCCCTAGCCGCACAGATACGCAGTATTTT.

This clone has only a few counts. This rearrangement joins TRBV10-3 to TRBJ2-7, with D hard to call. The V and J ends lost 11 bases and 3 bases respectively, with 17 bases between them. Germline V CDR1 and CDR2: ENHRY, SYGVKD. CDR3 length equals 13 residues. Here the CDR3 reads CASRASPFYEQYF. DNA of the CDR3: TGTGCCTCAAGGGCTTCACCTTTCTACGAGCAGTACTTC.